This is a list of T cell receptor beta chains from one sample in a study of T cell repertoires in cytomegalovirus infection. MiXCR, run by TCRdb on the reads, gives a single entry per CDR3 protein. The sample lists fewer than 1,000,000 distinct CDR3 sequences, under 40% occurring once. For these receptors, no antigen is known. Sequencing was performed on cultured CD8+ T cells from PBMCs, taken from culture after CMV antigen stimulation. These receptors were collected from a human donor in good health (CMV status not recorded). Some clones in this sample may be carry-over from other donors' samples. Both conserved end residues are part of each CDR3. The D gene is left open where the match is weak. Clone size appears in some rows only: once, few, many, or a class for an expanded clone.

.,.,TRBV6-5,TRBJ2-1,CASSRGTPAYNEQFF,TGTGCCAGCAGCAGAGGGACTCCGGCCTACAATGAGCAGTTCTTC
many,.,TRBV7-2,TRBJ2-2,CASSLRLNTAGELFF,TGTGCCAGCAGCTTAAGGCTTAACACGGCCGGGGAGCTGTTTTTT
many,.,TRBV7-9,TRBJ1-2,CASTDRPLYGYTF,TGTGCCAGCACCGATAGACCCCTCTATGGCTACACCTTC
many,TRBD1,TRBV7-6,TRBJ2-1,CASSRDRFYNEQFF,TGTGCCAGCAGCCGGGACAGGTTTTACAATGAGCAGTTCTTC
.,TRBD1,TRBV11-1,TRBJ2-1,CASSRGQGFGNEQFF,TGTGCCAGCAGCCGAGGACAGGGGTTTGGGAATGAGCAGTTCTTC
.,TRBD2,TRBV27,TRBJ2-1,CATGRGGSSYNEQFF,TGTGCCACTGGCCGGGGGGGAAGCTCCTACAATGAGCAGTTCTTC
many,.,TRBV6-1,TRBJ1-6,CASSEPGVRSPLHF,TGTGCCAGCAGTGAACCAGGGGTTCGGTCACCCCTCCACTTT
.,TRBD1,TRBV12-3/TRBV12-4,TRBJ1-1,CASRGTGSNTEAFF,TGTGCCAGCAGAGGGACAGGGTCGAACACTGAAGCTTTCTTT
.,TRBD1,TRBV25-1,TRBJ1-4,CASRLQGAPEKLFF,TGTGCCAGCAGGCTACAGGGGGCGCCGGAAAAACTGTTTTTT
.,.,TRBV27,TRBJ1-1,CASSLFGGRRTEAFF,TGTGCCAGCAGTTTATTTGGGGGGCGAAGGACTGAAGCTTTCTTT
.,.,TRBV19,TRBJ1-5,CASSLGLYSNQPQHF,TGTGCCAGTAGTCTCGGGCTTTATAGCAATCAGCCCCAGCATTTT
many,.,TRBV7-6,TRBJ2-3,CASSPGTPLEQYF,TGTGCCAGCAGCCCTGGGACCCCGCTCGAGCAGTATTTT
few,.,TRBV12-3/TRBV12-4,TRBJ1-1,CASSSYPDGNTEAFF,TGTGCCAGCAGTTCCTACCCGGACGGGAACACTGAAGCTTTCTTT
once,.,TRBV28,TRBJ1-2,CASSPLLLSYGYTF,TGTGCCAGCAGCCCCTTGCTATTGAGCTATGGCTACACCTTC
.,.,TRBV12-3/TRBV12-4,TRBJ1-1,CASSPTFGGTEAFF,TGTGCCAGCAGTCCCACATTTGGGGGGACTGAAGCTTTCTTT
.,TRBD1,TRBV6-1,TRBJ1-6,CASSEDRPSSYNSPLHF,TGTGCCAGCAGTGAGGACAGGCCAAGCTCCTATAATTCACCCCTCCACTTT
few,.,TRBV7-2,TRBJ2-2,CASSLESNRANTGELFF,TGTGCCAGCAGCTTAGAGTCCAACAGGGCGAACACCGGGGAGCTGTTTTTT
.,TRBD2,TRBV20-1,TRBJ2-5,CSARNRTSVLQETQYF,TGCAGTGCTAGGAATAGGACTAGCGTCTTACAAGAGACCCAGTACTTC
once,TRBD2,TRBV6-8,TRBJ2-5,CASSSIVLAGAQTQYF,TGTGCCAGCAGTTCAATTGTACTAGCGGGGGCCCAGACCCAGTACTTC
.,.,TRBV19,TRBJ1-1,CASSTGGPEAFF,TGTGCCAGTAGTACGGGGGGGCCTGAAGCTTTCTTT
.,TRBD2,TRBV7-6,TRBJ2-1,CASSLTPGGGLNEQFF,TGTGCCAGCAGCTTAACCCCTGGCGGGGGGTTGAATGAGCAGTTCTTC
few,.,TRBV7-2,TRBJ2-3,CASSPAGIPSTDTQYF,TGTGCCAGCAGCCCCGCTGGAATTCCTAGCACAGATACGCAGTATTTT